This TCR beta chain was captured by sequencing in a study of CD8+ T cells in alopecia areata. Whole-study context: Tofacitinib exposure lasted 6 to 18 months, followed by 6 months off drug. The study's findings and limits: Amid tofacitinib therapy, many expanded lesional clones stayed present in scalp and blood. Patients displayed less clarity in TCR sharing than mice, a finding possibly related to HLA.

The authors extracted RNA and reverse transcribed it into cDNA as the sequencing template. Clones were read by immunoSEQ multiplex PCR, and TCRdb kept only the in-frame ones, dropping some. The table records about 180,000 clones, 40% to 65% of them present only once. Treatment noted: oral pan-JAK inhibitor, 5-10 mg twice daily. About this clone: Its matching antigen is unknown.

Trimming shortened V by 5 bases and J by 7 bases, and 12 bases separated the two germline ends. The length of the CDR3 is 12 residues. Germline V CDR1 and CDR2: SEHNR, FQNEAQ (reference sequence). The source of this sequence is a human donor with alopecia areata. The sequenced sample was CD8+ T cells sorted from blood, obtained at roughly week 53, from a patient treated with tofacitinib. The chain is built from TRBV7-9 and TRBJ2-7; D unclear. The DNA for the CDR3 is TGTGCCAGCAGCATAGACCGTGTAGAGCAGTACTTC. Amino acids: CASSIDRVEQYF.